Shown below are 4 T cell receptor beta chains from a single sample sequenced in a study of cytomegalovirus exposure and HLA in healthy donors. The PCR contained 60 Vbeta and 13 Jbeta primers. Measured with immunoSEQ multiplex PCR; TCRdb has only the in-frame clones, and not every one. The profile shows 180,000 or so clones, 80% to 90% of them singletons. The sequencing sample was made of PBMCs. These receptors were collected from a man aged 18 to 29 in good health and CMV-seropositive.

The chain joins TRBV11-2 to TRBJ2-1, with 13 bases that match TRBD2. The germline V gene has CDR1 SGHAT and CDR2 FQNNGV. Losses at the gene ends were 5 bases for V and 9 bases for J; bases not matched to a gene: 7. The CDR3 is 15 amino acids. The CDR3 spells CASSLTSGGGGEQFF. The CDR3 DNA is TGTGCCAGCAGCCTAACTAGCGGGGGGGGTGGTGAGCAGTTCTTC.

The CDR3 nucleotides read TGTGCCAGCAGCTTAGTCGCGCTCCTAGCGGTGAACACCGGGGAGCTGTTTTTT. As protein: CASSLVALLAVNTGELFF. The chain combines TRBV7-6 with TRBJ2-2; 7 bases agree with TRBD2. The CDR3 is made up of 18 amino acids. V trimming: 1 base; J trimming: 1 base; junction bases outside the gene matches: 9. Looked up from germline, CDR1 is SGHVS and CDR2 is FNYEAQ.

This chain uses TRBV2 with TRBJ1-1; 7 bases agree with TRBD1. Germline V gene data show CDR1 as SNHLY and CDR2 as FYNNEI. The CDR3 extends over 14 amino acids. The trim removed 6 bases at V and 0 bases at J, leaving 4 bases unmatched. The CDR3 loop is CASRGQKMNTEAFF. In DNA form, the CDR3 reads TGTGCCAGCAGGGGACAGAAGATGAACACTGAAGCTTTCTTT.

This chain connects TRBV2 to TRBJ2-1; possibly TRBD2 for D (6 bases). Germline values: CDR1 SNHLY, CDR2 FYNNEI. V was trimmed by 6 bases and J by 5 bases, leaving 20 bases between them. The CDR3 sequence is 16 residues long. CDR3 bases: TGTGCCAGCAGCGCTAGCGCTGGACAACGAAACAATGAGCAGTTCTTC. It translates to CASSASAGQRNNEQFF.